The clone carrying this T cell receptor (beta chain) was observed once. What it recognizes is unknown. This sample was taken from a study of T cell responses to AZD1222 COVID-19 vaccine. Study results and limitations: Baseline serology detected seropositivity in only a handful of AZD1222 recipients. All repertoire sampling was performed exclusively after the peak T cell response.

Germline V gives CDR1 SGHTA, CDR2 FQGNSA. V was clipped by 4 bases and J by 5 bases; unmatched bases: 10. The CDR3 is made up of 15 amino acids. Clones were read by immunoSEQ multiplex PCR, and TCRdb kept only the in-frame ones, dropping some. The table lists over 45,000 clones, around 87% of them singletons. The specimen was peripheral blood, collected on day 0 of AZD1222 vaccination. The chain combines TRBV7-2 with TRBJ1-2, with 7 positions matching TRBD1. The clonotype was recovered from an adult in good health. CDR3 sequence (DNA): TGTGCCAGCAGCTCCTCCGGGACAGCGGCGTATGGCTACACCTTC. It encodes CASSSSGTAAYGYTF.